The 18 T cell receptor beta chains below come from one sample, sequenced in a study of T cell changes during pregnancy in multiple sclerosis. The method was immunoSEQ multiplex PCR; TCRdb's version includes in-frame clones alone and lacks a portion of them. Among about 39,000 clones listed, 94% were seen once. This material consisted of CD4+ T cells from peripheral blood mononuclear cells, taken after pregnancy. These receptors all come from a female donor with multiple sclerosis, enrolled in a pregnancy study.

Of note for this clone: A junction boundary mismatches the germline segment, possibly from a read error. The V and J genes are TRBV6-5 and TRBJ2-5; D might be TRBD2 (6 bases). Germline CDR1 MNHEY, CDR2 SVGAGI. CDR3 length: 14 residues. CDR3 residues: CASSDSGSGETQYF. The CDR3 nucleotides read TGTGCCAGCAGTGACTCAGGCAGCGGGGAGACCCAGTACTTC.

V and J are TRBV11-3 and TRBJ2-3, with 10 positions matching TRBD2. Germline CDR1 and CDR2: SGHNT and YENEEA. The CDR3 length is 17 residues. Germline trimming cut 5 bases from V and 6 bases from J; bases unmatched to any gene: 14. The CDR3 nucleotides are TGTGCCAGCAGCCCGCGTTCTAGCGGGGGTTTGTCGGATACGCAGTATTTT. This codes for CASSPRSSGGLSDTQYF.

The J gene is TRBJ1-2, the V gene TRBV6-6; D is ambiguous. Germline V lookup: CDR1 MNHNY, CDR2 SVGAGI (reference sequence). V was cut by 7 bases and J by 5 bases, with 17 bases left in between. The CDR3 sequence is 14 residues long. CDR3 protein: CASIPGSSLYGYTF. The CDR3 coding sequence is TGTGCCAGCATACCAGGATCCTCCCTTTATGGCTACACCTTC.

V is TRBV5-1 and J is TRBJ2-7; tentatively, D is TRBD2 (8 bases). V was shortened by 4 bases and J by 1 base, with 21 bases between the two germline ends. Germline CDR1 is SGHRS and CDR2 is YFSETQ. The CDR3 is made up of 17 amino acids. CDR3 in DNA: TGCGCCAGCAGCGGGGGACAGCTCAGCGGGGGATCCTACGAGCAGTACTTC. Translated, it gives CASSGGQLSGGSYEQYF.

The chain employs TRBV4-1 and TRBJ2-3; TRBD2 matches at 15 bases. CDR3 length: 18 amino acids. V shed 4 bases and J 0 bases; nucleotides not matched to a gene: 5. In germline, CDR1 is MGHRA, CDR2 YSYEKL. CDR3 nucleotides: TGCGCCAGCAGCCCTGGACTAGCGGGGGGGCCTAGCACAGATACGCAGTATTTT. Translation gives CASSPGLAGGPSTDTQYF.

V usage is TRBV19 and J usage is TRBJ2-2; 7 bases are shared with TRBD1. V was pared by 3 bases and J by 7 bases, with 2 bases of the junction left unmatched. Per germline, CDR1 LNHDA and CDR2 SQIVND (reference sequence). This CDR3 comprises 13 residues. As DNA, the CDR3 is TGTGCCAGTAGTATCGGACAGGTCGGGGAGCTGTTTTTT. Encoded protein: CASSIGQVGELFF.

This sequence joins TRBV19 and TRBJ2-3; no firm D call. Trimming took off 5 bases at V and 0 bases at J, with 6 bases between the two ends. In germline, CDR1 is LNHDA, CDR2 SQIVND (reference sequence). The CDR3 covers 13 residues. The CDR3, as DNA: TGTGCCAGTAGTTTTCCTAGCACAGATACGCAGTATTTT. It yields the protein CASSFPSTDTQYF.

V and J are TRBV5-1 and TRBJ2-1; 10 positions match TRBD1. V was pared by 3 bases and J by 2 bases, with 5 bases of the junction left unmatched. The germline V gene has CDR1 SGHRS and CDR2 YFSETQ. The CDR3 is made up of 16 amino acids. CDR3 nucleotides: TGCGCCAGCAGCTGGGGAGGACAGGGGGCCTACAATGAGCAGTTCTTC. Protein: CASSWGGQGAYNEQFF. Together with reference TRBV5-1 and TRBJ2-1, the CDR3 gives the full variable domain: KAGVTQTPRYLIKTRGQQVTLSCSPISGHRSVSWYQQTPGQGLQFLFEYFSETQRNKGNFPGRFSGRQFSNSRSEMNVSTLELGDSALYLCASSWGGQGAYNEQFFGPGTRLTVL.

This chain connects TRBV19 to TRBJ1-5, with D unresolved. Per germline, CDR1 LNHDA and CDR2 SQIVND (reference sequence). The V end was cut by 6 bases, the J end by 4 bases, with 16 bases between. This CDR3 comprises 15 residues. The CDR3 DNA sequence: TGTGCCAGTAGCCCCACGGGAAATACTAATCAGCCCCAGCATTTT. Protein product: CASSPTGNTNQPQHF. Full variable domain (remainder filled in from reference TRBV19 and TRBJ1-5): DGGITQSPKYLFRKEGQNVTLSCEQNLNHDAMYWYRQDPGQGLRLIYYSQIVNDFQKGDIAEGYSVSREKKESFPLTVTSAQKNPTAFYLCASSPTGNTNQPQHFGDGTRLSIL.

Here the CDR3 reads CASSTLGWLEASNQPQHF. CDR3 DNA sequence: TGTGCCAGTAGTACCCTCGGGTGGCTGGAGGCCTCCAATCAGCCCCAGCATTTT. The chain is built from TRBV19 and TRBJ1-5; D remains ambiguous. This CDR3 spans 18 amino acids. V lost 4 bases and J lost 3, with 22 bases in between. CDR1 is LNHDA, CDR2 SQIVND, per germline (reference sequence).

The V and J genes are TRBV6-5 and TRBJ2-5, with D unclear. The CDR3 consists of 14 residues. Trimming took 2 bases from V and 5 from J, leaving 12 bases between them. Germline V CDR1 and CDR2: MNHEY, SVGAGI. The CDR3 spells CASSYPAAGETQYF. CDR3 DNA sequence: TGTGCCAGCAGTTACCCTGCCGCCGGGGAGACCCAGTACTTC.

The chain uses TRBV30 and TRBJ1-4, with D maybe TRBD1 (5 bases). Trimming left V 2 bases short and J 6 bases short, with 19 bases between. Germline V gene sequence: CDR1 GTSNPN, CDR2 SVGIG (reference sequence). This CDR3 has 16 amino acids. CDR3 sequence reads: CAWSSGHRPSDEKLFF. CDR3 bases: TGTGCCTGGAGTTCCGGACATCGGCCTTCTGATGAAAAACTGTTTTTT.

The gene calls are TRBV5-1 and TRBJ1-2; D not resolved. Per germline, CDR1 SGHRS and CDR2 YFSETQ. CDR3 length: 14 amino acids. Trimming removed 1 base from V and 6 bases from J, with 13 bases in between. CDR3 loop: CASSLTWRLDGYTF. CDR3 DNA sequence: TGCGCCAGCAGCTTGACCTGGAGGTTAGATGGCTACACCTTC.

The V gene is TRBV10-3, the J gene TRBJ1-1; unclear D gene. The V and J ends lost 6 bases and 4 bases respectively, with 6 bases between them. This CDR3 region has 11 residues. Per the germline V gene, CDR1 is ENHRY and CDR2 is SYGVKD. CDR3: CAISSSTEAFF. In nucleotides, the CDR3 is TGTGCCATCAGCTCGAGCACTGAAGCTTTCTTT.

A few counts support this clone. This chain joins TRBV7-9 and TRBJ1-6; possible D gene TRBD1, 6 bases. With 6 bases removed from V and 6 bases from J, the gap between germline ends came to 9 bases. This CDR3 has 13 amino acids. CDR1 and CDR2 (germline): SEHNR, FQNEAQ (reference sequence). The CDR3 sequence: CASRGAGNSPLHF. Here the CDR3 DNA reads TGTGCCAGCAGGGGGGCGGGTAATTCACCCCTCCACTTT.

J is TRBJ1-2 and V is TRBV19; the D is unclear. The CDR3 length is 14 residues. CDR1 is LNHDA, CDR2 SQIVND, per germline (reference sequence). V gave up 2 bases and J gave up 3 bases, with 10 bases separating them. CDR3 DNA: TGTGCCAGTAGTATAATCGCGGGAGACTATGGCTACACCTTC. It is translated as CASSIIAGDYGYTF. The full variable domain, its missing parts supplied by reference TRBV19 and TRBJ1-2, is DGGITQSPKYLFRKEGQNVTLSCEQNLNHDAMYWYRQDPGQGLRLIYYSQIVNDFQKGDIAEGYSVSREKKESFPLTVTSAQKNPTAFYLCASSIIAGDYGYTFGSGTRLTVV.

J is TRBJ2-7 and V is TRBV2, with D possibly matching TRBD2 (5 bases). This CDR3 has 14 amino acids. The V end was cut by 3 bases, the J end by 0 bases, with 9 bases between. Germline V gives CDR1 SNHLY, CDR2 FYNNEI. The CDR3 DNA reads as TGTGCCAGCAGTGATGGAGGTACCTCCTACGAGCAGTACTTC. It translates to CASSDGGTSYEQYF.

The genes are TRBV6-5 and TRBJ2-7, with TRBD2 matching over 9 bases. This CDR3 contains 16 residues. Germline V gene data show CDR1 as MNHEY and CDR2 as SVGAGI. V was clipped by 4 bases and J by 1 base; unmatched bases: 8. The CDR3, as DNA: TGTGCCAGCAGTTCTCTAGCGGGGATGCATTCCTACGAGCAGTACTTC. Its protein product is CASSSLAGMHSYEQYF.